These T cell receptor beta chains were read from a single sample in a study of cytomegalovirus exposure and HLA in healthy donors. The data were produced by immunoSEQ multiplex PCR, yet TCRdb's version contains in-frame clones alone and is incomplete. The top ten hold roughly 1.3% of the sample, which has fewer than 130,000 clones, 75% to 80% seen once. Sequencing was carried out using PBMCs. These receptors were taken from a woman between 25 and 40 years old in good health and CMV-seronegative. Each CDR3 is given with its conserved first and last residue. D genes are given only for firm matches. The size field is filled for only some rows; it gives once, few, many or a size class.

j_call d_call clone_size v_call cdr3_aa cdr3_nt
TRBJ2-2 . . TRBV7-2 CASSLLGVGSTGELFF TGTGCCAGCAGCTTACTCGGGGTAGGCAGCACCGGGGAGCTGTTTTTT
TRBJ2-1 TRBD1 . TRBV6-1 CASSEADRGTYNEQFF TGTGCCAGCAGTGAAGCTGACAGGGGGACCTACAATGAGCAGTTCTTC
TRBJ1-1 . . TRBV29-1 CSVDGSWNTEAFF TGCAGCGTTGATGGCAGTTGGAACACTGAAGCTTTCTTT
TRBJ2-7 TRBD2 . TRBV6-5 CASSYGTSGNYEQYF TGTGCCAGCAGTTACGGGACTAGCGGGAACTACGAGCAGTACTTC
TRBJ2-7 . once TRBV7-9 CASLPSGVEVLSYEQYF TGTGCCAGCCTCCCCTCCGGGGTCGAAGTCTTGTCCTACGAGCAGTACTTC
TRBJ1-5 . . TRBV9 CASSVFGDSNQPQHF TGTGCCAGCAGCGTATTTGGAGATAGCAATCAGCCCCAGCATTTT
TRBJ1-2 . few TRBV5-1 CASSFDRTVYGYTF TGCGCCAGCAGCTTTGACCGGACAGTCTATGGCTACACCTTC
TRBJ2-5 TRBD1 . TRBV19 CASRMGQGYQETQYF TGTGCCAGTAGGATGGGACAGGGGTACCAAGAGACCCAGTACTTC
TRBJ1-5 TRBD1 . TRBV30 CACQPGTGVNQPQHF TGTGCCTGCCAACCTGGGACAGGGGTCAATCAGCCCCAGCATTTT
TRBJ2-5 TRBD2 . TRBV6-5 CASSYSSGKETQYF TGTGCCAGCAGTTACTCTAGCGGGAAAGAGACCCAGTACTTC
TRBJ2-5 TRBD2 . TRBV7-3 CASSSSGGGLETQYF TGTGCCAGCAGCTCCTCTGGGGGGGGGTTAGAGACCCAGTACTTC
TRBJ2-7 TRBD2 once TRBV10-3 CAISQGLAGDEQYF TGTGCCATCAGTCAGGGACTAGCGGGAGACGAGCAGTACTTC
TRBJ1-4 . . TRBV25-1 CASGGAGSIPGKLFF TGTGCCAGCGGGGGGGCAGGGAGTATCCCGGGAAAACTGTTTTTT
TRBJ1-1 . . TRBV29-1 CSVARGNTEAFF TGCAGCGTTGCCCGGGGGAACACTGAAGCTTTCTTT
TRBJ1-2 . . TRBV7-6 CASSPGEGYTF TGTGCCAGCAGCCCCGGTGAGGGCTACACCTTC
TRBJ2-7 . . TRBV6-6 CASSYPPARDYEQYF TGTGCCAGCAGTTACCCTCCCGCCAGGGACTACGAGCAGTACTTC
TRBJ1-1 TRBD1 few TRBV4-3 CASSQGGFRGWIADTEAFF TGCGCCAGCAGCCAAGGAGGGTTCAGGGGGTGGATTGCGGACACTGAAGCTTTCTTT
TRBJ1-1 . . TRBV7-2 CASRSGGGGPNTEAFF TGTGCCAGCAGGTCCGGGGGGGGCGGACCGAACACTGAAGCTTTCTTT
TRBJ2-2 . . TRBV5-1 CASSLDIVTGELFF TGCGCCAGCAGCTTGGACATCGTCACCGGGGAGCTGTTTTTT
TRBJ2-7 TRBD1 once TRBV7-6 CASSLGGTGNHEQYF TGTGCCAGCAGCTTAGGTGGGACAGGGAATCACGAGCAGTACTTC
TRBJ2-3 TRBD2 . TRBV10-2 CASREGLAGFTQYF TGCGCCAGCAGGGAGGGACTAGCGGGGTTTACGCAGTATTTT
TRBJ2-7 TRBD2 once TRBV7-8 CASSDGLAGGNYYEQYF TGTGCCAGCAGCGACGGACTAGCGGGAGGGAATTACTACGAGCAGTACTTC
TRBJ1-1 . . TRBV4-1 CASSQDGRGQGSTEAFF TGCGCCAGCAGCCAAGACGGGAGAGGGCAGGGCAGCACTGAAGCTTTCTTT
TRBJ2-2 . . TRBV11-3 CASSRTGELFF TGTGCCAGCAGCCGGACAGGGGAGCTGTTTTTT
TRBJ1-5 TRBD1 . TRBV2 CASREQGQTHGQPQHF TGTGCCAGCAGGGAACAGGGGCAAACCCACGGTCAGCCCCAGCATTTT
TRBJ1-1 TRBD1 . TRBV19 CASRGTGSAEAFF TGTGCCAGTAGGGGGACAGGGAGCGCTGAAGCTTTCTTT
TRBJ1-1 . . TRBV19 CASSPTTNTEAFF TGTGCCAGTAGTCCGACTACTAACACTGAAGCTTTCTTT
TRBJ2-2 . . TRBV6-5 CASRLAAETGELFF TGTGCCAGTAGACTGGCCGCAGAGACCGGGGAGCTGTTTTTT
TRBJ1-1 . . TRBV28 CASSDRQQNTEAFF TGTGCCAGCAGTGACCGACAGCAGAACACTGAAGCTTTCTTT
TRBJ2-5 . . TRBV7-6 CASSLEETWGQGTQYF TGTGCCAGCAGCTTAGAGGAGACCTGGGGGCAGGGGACCCAGTACTTC
TRBJ1-5 TRBD1 . TRBV4-3 CASSQARTGGPNQPQHF TGCGCCAGCAGCCAAGCCCGAACAGGGGGCCCCAATCAGCCCCAGCATTTT
TRBJ2-1 TRBD2 . TRBV5-1 CASLTGTSGRNEQFF TGCGCCAGTCTTACCGGGACTAGCGGGAGGAATGAGCAGTTCTTC
TRBJ1-2 . . TRBV7-6 CASSPAWGGRNGYTF TGTGCCAGCAGCCCGGCTTGGGGGGGCAGGAATGGCTACACCTTC
TRBJ2-5 TRBD1 . TRBV7-9 CASSLTGGRETQYF TGTGCCAGCAGCTTAACAGGGGGCCGAGAGACCCAGTACTTC
TRBJ1-2 . . TRBV7-2 CASSVTGLANYGYTF TGTGCCAGCAGCGTTACAGGGCTAGCTAACTATGGCTACACCTTC
TRBJ2-3 . few TRBV4-3 CASSQERAYGSADTQYF TGCGCCAGCAGCCAAGAGCGAGCCTACGGGAGCGCAGATACGCAGTATTTT
TRBJ2-1 TRBD1 . TRBV5-1 CASIDRGRFNEQFF TGCGCCAGCATCGACAGGGGGCGGTTCAATGAGCAGTTCTTC
TRBJ2-7 TRBD2 . TRBV28 CASSLAGGLYEQYF TGTGCCAGCAGTCTAGCGGGAGGGCTCTACGAGCAGTACTTC
TRBJ2-7 TRBD1 . TRBV4-1 CASSLKTGGTYEQYF TGCGCCAGCAGCCTGAAGACAGGGGGCACGTACGAGCAGTACTTC
TRBJ2-7 TRBD1 . TRBV4-1 CASSQGGTGIYEQYF TGCGCCAGCAGCCAAGGGGGGACAGGGATCTACGAGCAGTACTTC
TRBJ2-7 TRBD1 . TRBV5-1 CASSSLTGSSYEQYF TGCGCCAGCAGCAGTTTGACAGGGAGCTCCTACGAGCAGTACTTC
TRBJ1-1 . . TRBV30 CAWSVTGLNTEAFF TGTGCCTGGAGTGTAACAGGTCTGAACACTGAAGCTTTCTTT
TRBJ1-5 TRBD1 . TRBV28 CASRRTGGLGNQPQHF TGTGCCAGCAGGCGGACAGGGGGCCTTGGCAATCAGCCCCAGCATTTT
TRBJ1-1 . few TRBV11-1 CASSSPGGRNTEAFF TGTGCCAGCAGCTCCCCGGGGGGCAGGAACACTGAAGCTTTCTTT
TRBJ2-7 . . TRBV28 CASSNDRSVYF TGTGCCAGCAGTAACGACAGATCCGTGTACTTC
TRBJ2-1 . few TRBV9 CASSEGLGGRYNEQFF TGTGCCAGCAGCGAGGGCCTCGGAGGCCGGTACAATGAGCAGTTCTTC
TRBJ2-2 . . TRBV4-3 CASSQDPQGGLTGELFF TGCGCCAGCAGCCAAGATCCTCAGGGGGGTTTGACCGGGGAGCTGTTTTTT
TRBJ2-7 TRBD2 . TRBV5-4 CASSPGGSYEQYF TGTGCCAGCAGCCCGGGGGGTTCCTACGAGCAGTACTTC
TRBJ2-3 . . TRBV11-1 CASSLAEGGGAQYF TGTGCCAGCAGCTTAGCCGAGGGCGGGGGCGCCCAGTATTTT
TRBJ1-4 . . TRBV5-1 CASSPGTRNEKLFF TGCGCCAGCAGCCCCGGGACAAGAAATGAAAAACTGTTTTTT